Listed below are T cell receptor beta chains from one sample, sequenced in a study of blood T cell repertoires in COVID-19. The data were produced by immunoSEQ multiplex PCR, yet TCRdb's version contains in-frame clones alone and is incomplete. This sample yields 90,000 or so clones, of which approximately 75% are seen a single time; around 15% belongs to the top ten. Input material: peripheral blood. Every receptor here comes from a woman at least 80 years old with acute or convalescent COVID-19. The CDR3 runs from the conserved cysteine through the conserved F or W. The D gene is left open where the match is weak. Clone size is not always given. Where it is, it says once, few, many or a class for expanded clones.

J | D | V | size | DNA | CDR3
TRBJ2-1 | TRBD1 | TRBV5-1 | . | TGCGCCAGCAGCTTGCAGGGGGCAGAGCAGTTCTTC | CASSLQGAEQFF
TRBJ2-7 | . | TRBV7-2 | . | TGTGCCAGCAGCGCTGACAGACTCTTCTCCTACGAGCAGTACTTC | CASSADRLFSYEQYF
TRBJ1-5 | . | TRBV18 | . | TGTGCCAGCTCACCGACCACAGGGCTCAATCAGCCCCAGCATTTT | CASSPTTGLNQPQHF
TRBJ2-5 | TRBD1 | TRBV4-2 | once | TGTGCCAGCAGCCAACCAGGGGGACAGGGTTGGGAGACCCAGTACTTC | CASSQPGGQGWETQYF
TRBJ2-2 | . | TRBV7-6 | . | TGTGCCAGCAGCTTAGATGTCGGGGCGAACACCGGGGAGCTGTTTTTT | CASSLDVGANTGELFF
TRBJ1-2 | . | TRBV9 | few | TGTGCCAGCAGCGTAGATACAGGGTTGGCTGGCTACACCTTC | CASSVDTGLAGYTF
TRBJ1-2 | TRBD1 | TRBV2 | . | TGTGCCAGCAGAGACAGGGGGAATGGCTACACCTTC | CASRDRGNGYTF
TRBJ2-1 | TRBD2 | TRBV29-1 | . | TGCAGCGTTGAAGATTTACTAGCGGGAGCCTACAATGAGCAGTTCTTC | CSVEDLLAGAYNEQFF
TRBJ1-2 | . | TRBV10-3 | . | TGTGCCATATCTTTGGGGGCTGGGGGCTACACCTTC | CAISLGAGGYTF
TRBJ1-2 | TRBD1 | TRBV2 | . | TGTGCCAGCGTTTGGGACAGGGGGAGTTATGGCTACACCTTC | CASVWDRGSYGYTF
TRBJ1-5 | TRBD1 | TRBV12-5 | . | TGTGCTAGTGGTTTAAGGGACAGGGGAGATCAGCCCCAGCATTTT | CASGLRDRGDQPQHF
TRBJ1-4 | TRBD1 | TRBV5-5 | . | TGTGCCAGCAGCTATACCCAGGGGGCCGGTAATGAAAAACTGTTTTTT | CASSYTQGAGNEKLFF
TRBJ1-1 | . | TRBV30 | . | TGTGCCTCCTCGCCGGGAGGTGAAGCTTTCTTT | CASSPGGEAFF
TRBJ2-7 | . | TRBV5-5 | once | TGTGCCAGCAGCTTGGAGGCCACAGGCCGGGGGACCTACGAGCAGTACTTC | CASSLEATGRGTYEQYF
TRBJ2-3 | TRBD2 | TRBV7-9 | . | TGTGCCAGCAACTCCCCGGGGGCGGGGGGACGGGGAGATACGCAGTATTTT | CASNSPGAGGRGDTQYF
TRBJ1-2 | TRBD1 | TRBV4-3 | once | TGCGCCAGCAGCCAAGACGATGGACAGGTCCGACCCCCCTATGGCTACACCTTC | CASSQDDGQVRPPYGYTF
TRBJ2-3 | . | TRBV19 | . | TGTGCCAGTAACCCGACGGGAAGCACAGATACGCAGTATTTT | CASNPTGSTDTQYF
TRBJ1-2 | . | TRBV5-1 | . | TGCGCCAGCAGCTTGGAGGGGCATTTTACAGGCTACACCTTC | CASSLEGHFTGYTF
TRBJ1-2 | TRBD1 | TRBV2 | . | TGTGCCAGCAGCCGACAGGGATACTATGGCTACACCTTC | CASSRQGYYGYTF
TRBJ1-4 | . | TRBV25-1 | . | TGTGACTCGAAAAGAAGCAGGGAAGGTCAAACTAATGAAAAACTGTTTTTT | CDSKRSREGQTNEKLFF
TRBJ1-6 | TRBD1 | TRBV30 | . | TGTGCCTGGAGTGTAAGGGGGCCGGGGCGCTCCTATAATTCACCCCTCCACTTT | CAWSVRGPGRSYNSPLHF